Listed below are T cell receptor beta chains from one sample, sequenced in a study of cytomegalovirus exposure and HLA in healthy donors. Assay used: immunoSEQ multiplex PCR; TCRdb lists only in-frame clones, some missing. This table has about 130,000 clones, about three quarters appearing once. Sequencing was performed on PBMCs. The source is a human donor in good health. CDR3s include the opening cysteine and the closing phenylalanine or tryptophan. The order of the fields is clone size, J gene, D gene, V gene, CDR3 protein, CDR3 DNA. The D gene is left open where the match is weak. The size of a clone is reported for some rows only, either as once, few or many, or as a class for expanded clones.

.	TRBJ1-2	.	TRBV5-1	CASSLAGERFTNYGYTF	TGCGCCAGCAGCTTGGCCGGCGAGCGCTTTACTAACTATGGCTACACCTTC
once	TRBJ2-3	TRBD2	TRBV6-5	CASRTAGGLDTQYF	TGTGCCAGCAGAACAGCGGGGGGGCTAGATACGCAGTATTTT
.	TRBJ1-6	.	TRBV4-1	CASSQETELSGSPLHF	TGCGCCAGCAGCCAAGAAACAGAATTAAGCGGTTCACCCCTCCACTTT
.	TRBJ1-1	.	TRBV2	CASSVQTALTEAFF	TGTGCCAGCAGTGTGCAAACTGCCCTCACTGAAGCTTTCTTT
.	TRBJ2-7	.	TRBV5-6	CASSLDGTSYEQYF	TGTGCCAGCAGCTTGGATGGGACAAGCTACGAGCAGTACTTC
.	TRBJ2-2	TRBD2	TRBV7-9	CASSPRLAGVTATGELFF	TGTGCCAGCAGCCCCCGACTAGCGGGGGTTACGGCCACCGGGGAGCTGTTTTTT
.	TRBJ1-2	TRBD1	TRBV7-9	CASSLSATGLYGYTF	TGTGCCAGCAGCTTATCGGCGACAGGGCTCTATGGCTACACCTTC
.	TRBJ2-1	.	TRBV28	CASKLSESSYNEQFF	TGTGCCAGCAAGTTGTCAGAAAGCTCCTACAATGAGCAGTTCTTC
.	TRBJ2-5	.	TRBV1	CTSAKRGVQETQYF	TGCACCAGCGCCAAGCGGGGGGTCCAAGAGACCCAGTACTTC
once	TRBJ2-3	TRBD2	TRBV7-2	CASSTLAGGYTDTQYF	TGTGCCAGCAGCACCCTAGCGGGGGGGTACACAGATACGCAGTATTTT
few	TRBJ2-7	.	TRBV4-1	CASSQNRGGYYEQYF	TGCGCCAGCAGCCAAAATCGAGGTGGTTACTACGAGCAGTACTTC
.	TRBJ2-7	.	TRBV4-1	CASSQVTTRFEQYF	TGCGCCAGCAGCCAAGTTACCACCAGATTCGAGCAGTACTTC
.	TRBJ2-7	.	TRBV5-6	CASSLAVLGEQYF	TGTGCCAGCAGCTTAGCGGTGTTAGGCGAGCAGTACTTC
once	TRBJ2-1	TRBD2	TRBV4-2	CASSREVAGGYNEQFF	TGTGCCAGCAGCAGAGAAGTAGCGGGGGGATACAATGAGCAGTTCTTC
.	TRBJ2-5	TRBD2	TRBV9	CASSAGTSGTETQYF	TGTGCCAGCAGCGCCGGGACTAGTGGTACCGAGACCCAGTACTTC
.	TRBJ2-3	TRBD1	TRBV6-1	CASSGRDRGKDTQYF	TGTGCCAGCAGTGGCCGGGACAGGGGTAAAGATACGCAGTATTTT